This entry describes one TCR beta chain. There are 13 residues in the CDR3. V was trimmed by 6 bases and J by 5 bases, leaving 13 bases between them. Germline V gene sequence: CDR1 ENHRY, CDR2 SYGVKD. The sample belongs to a study of blood T cell repertoires in COVID-19. The table came from immunoSEQ multiplex PCR; TCRdb's copy has only in-frame clones and leaves some out. The table has approximately 200,000 clones, 75% to 90% seen once; the top ten hold about 17%. Participants' reported clinical history set cohort assignment. Recovered Cohort 3 donors showed two negative PCRs, clearance, or symptom resolution.

The sample taken for sequencing was PBMCs or T cells enriched from blood (not recorded which). This chain uses TRBV10-3 with TRBJ2-5, with D possibly matching TRBD1 (7 bases). This clonotype originated in a man in his forties who had recovered from COVID-19. The CDR3: CAISVTGRETQYF. CDR3 coding DNA: TGTGCCATCAGCGTGACAGGGAGGGAGACCCAGTACTTC.